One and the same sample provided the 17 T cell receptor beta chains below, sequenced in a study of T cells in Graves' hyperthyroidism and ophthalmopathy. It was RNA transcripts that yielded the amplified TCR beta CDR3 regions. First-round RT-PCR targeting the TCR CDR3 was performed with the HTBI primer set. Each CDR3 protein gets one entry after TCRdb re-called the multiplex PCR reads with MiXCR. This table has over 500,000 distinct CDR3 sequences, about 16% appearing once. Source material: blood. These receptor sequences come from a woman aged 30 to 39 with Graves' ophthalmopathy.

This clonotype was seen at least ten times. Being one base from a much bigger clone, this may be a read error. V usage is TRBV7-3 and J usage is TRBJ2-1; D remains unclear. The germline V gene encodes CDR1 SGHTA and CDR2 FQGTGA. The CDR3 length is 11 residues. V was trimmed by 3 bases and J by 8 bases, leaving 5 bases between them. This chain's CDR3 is CASSFDHEQFF. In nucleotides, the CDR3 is TGTGCCAGCAGCTTTGACCATGAGCAGTTCTTC.

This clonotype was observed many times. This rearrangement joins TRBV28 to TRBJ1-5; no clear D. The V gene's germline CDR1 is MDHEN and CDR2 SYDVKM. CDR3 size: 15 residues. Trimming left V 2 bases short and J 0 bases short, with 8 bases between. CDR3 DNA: TGTGCCAGCAGTTTACGGAAAATTAGCAATCAGCCCCAGCATTTT. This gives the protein CASSLRKISNQPQHF.

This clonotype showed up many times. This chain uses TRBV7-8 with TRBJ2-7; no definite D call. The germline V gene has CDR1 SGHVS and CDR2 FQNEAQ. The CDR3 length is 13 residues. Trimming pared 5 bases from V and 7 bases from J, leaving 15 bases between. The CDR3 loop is CASSRVPGLEQYF. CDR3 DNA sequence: TGTGCCAGCAGCCGTGTTCCGGGTTTGGAGCAGTACTTC.

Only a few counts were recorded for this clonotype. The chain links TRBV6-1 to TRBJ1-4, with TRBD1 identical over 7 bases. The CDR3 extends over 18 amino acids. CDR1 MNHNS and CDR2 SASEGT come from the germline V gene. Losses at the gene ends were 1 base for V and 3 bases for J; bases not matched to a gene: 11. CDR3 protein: CASSEVGDSLAANEKLFF. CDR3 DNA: TGTGCCAGCAGTGAAGTCGGGGACAGCCTCGCGGCTAATGAAAAACTGTTTTTT.

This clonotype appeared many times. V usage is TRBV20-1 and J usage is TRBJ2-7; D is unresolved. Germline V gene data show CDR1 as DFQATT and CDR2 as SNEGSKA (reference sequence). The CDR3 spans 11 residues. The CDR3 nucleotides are TGCAGCGTCGACACGTTCTACGAGCAGTACTTC. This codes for CSVDTFYEQYF.

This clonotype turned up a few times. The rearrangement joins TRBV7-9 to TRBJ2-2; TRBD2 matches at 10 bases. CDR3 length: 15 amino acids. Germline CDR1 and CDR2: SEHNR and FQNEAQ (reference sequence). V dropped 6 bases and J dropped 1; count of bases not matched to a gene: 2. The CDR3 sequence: CASRRTSGNTGELFF. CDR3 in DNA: TGTGCCAGCAGACGGACTAGCGGGAACACCGGGGAGCTGTTTTTT.

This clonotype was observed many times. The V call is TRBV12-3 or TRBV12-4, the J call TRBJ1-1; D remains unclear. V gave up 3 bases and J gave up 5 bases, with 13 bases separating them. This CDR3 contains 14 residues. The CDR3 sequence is CASSFMVVHTEAFF. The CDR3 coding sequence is TGTGCCAGCAGTTTTATGGTGGTGCATACTGAAGCTTTCTTT.

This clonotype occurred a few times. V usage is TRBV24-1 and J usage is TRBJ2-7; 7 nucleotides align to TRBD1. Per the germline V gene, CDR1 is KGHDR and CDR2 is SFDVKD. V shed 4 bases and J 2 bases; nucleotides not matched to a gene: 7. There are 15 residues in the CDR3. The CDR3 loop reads CATSDPGDRAYEQYF. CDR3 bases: TGTGCCACCAGTGACCCCGGGGACAGAGCCTACGAGCAGTACTTC.

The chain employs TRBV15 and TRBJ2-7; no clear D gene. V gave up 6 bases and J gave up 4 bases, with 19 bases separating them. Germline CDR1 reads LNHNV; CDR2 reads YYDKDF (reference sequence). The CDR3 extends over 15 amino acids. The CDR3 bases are TGTGCCACCAGGGGTGGGTATAGCAGAGAATACGAGCAGTACTTC. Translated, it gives CATRGGYSREYEQYF.

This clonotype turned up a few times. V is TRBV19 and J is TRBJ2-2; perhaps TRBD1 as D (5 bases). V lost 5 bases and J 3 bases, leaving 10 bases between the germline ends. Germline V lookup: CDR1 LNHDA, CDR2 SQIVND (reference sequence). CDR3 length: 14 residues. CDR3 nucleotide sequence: TGTGCCAGTAGTCCAACAGGATACACCGGGGAGCTGTTTTTT. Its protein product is CASSPTGYTGELFF.

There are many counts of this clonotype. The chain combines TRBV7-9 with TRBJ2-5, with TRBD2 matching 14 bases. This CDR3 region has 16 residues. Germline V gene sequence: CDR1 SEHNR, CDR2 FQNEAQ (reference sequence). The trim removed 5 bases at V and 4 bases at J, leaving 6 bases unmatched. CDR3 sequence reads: CASSPGTSGRRETQYF. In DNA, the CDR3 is TGTGCCAGCAGCCCGGGGACTAGCGGGAGAAGAGAGACCCAGTACTTC.

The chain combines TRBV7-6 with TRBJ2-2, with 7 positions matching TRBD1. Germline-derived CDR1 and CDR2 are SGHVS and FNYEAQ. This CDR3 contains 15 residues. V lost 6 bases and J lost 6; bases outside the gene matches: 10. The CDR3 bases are TGTGCCAGCAGTTCTCGACAGGGTATGGCCGGGGAGCTGTTTTTT. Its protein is CASSSRQGMAGELFF.

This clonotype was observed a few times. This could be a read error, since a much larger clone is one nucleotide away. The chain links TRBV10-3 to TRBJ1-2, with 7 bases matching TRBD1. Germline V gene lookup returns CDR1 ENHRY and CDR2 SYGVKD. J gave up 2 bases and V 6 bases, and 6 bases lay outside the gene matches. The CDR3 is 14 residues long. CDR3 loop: CAIRGAGGNYGYTF. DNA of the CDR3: TGTGCCATCAGGGGTGCAGGGGGGAACTATGGCTACACCTTC.

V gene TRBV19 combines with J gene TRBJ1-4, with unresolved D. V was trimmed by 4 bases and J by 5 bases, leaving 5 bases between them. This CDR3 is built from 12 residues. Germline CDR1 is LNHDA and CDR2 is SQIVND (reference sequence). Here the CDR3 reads CASSRLNEKLFF. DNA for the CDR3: TGTGCCAGTAGTAGACTGAATGAAAAACTGTTTTTT.

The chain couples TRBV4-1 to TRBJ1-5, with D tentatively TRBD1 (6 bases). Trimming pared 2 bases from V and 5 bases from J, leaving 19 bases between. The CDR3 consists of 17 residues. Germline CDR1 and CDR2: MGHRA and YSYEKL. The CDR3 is CASSQLLQGGLHQPQHF. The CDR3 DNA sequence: TGCGCCAGCAGCCAATTGTTACAGGGAGGACTTCATCAGCCCCAGCATTTT.

The CDR3 spells CASSLSRDRGPAGGPYEQYF. DNA of the CDR3: TGTGCCAGCAGTTTATCGAGGGACAGGGGTCCAGCGGGAGGGCCTTACGAGCAGTACTTC. The genes are TRBV27 and TRBJ2-7; perhaps D is TRBD1 or TRBD2 (10 bases each). The CDR3 has 20 residues. Germline V gene sequence: CDR1 MNHEY, CDR2 SMNVEV (reference sequence). V gave up 0 bases and J gave up 4 bases, with 28 bases separating them.

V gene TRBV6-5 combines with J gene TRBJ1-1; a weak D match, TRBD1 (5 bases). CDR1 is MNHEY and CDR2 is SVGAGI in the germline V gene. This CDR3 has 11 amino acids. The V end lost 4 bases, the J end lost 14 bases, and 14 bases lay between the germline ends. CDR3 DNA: TGTGCCAGCAGTTTTCTCGGGGACGCCTTCTTT. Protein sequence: CASSFLGDAFF.